These 32 T cell receptor beta chains were all obtained from the same sample, sequenced in a study of T cell repertoires in cytomegalovirus infection. TCRdb independently ran MiXCR on the reads; one entry per CDR3 protein. The repertoire consists of approximately 500,000 distinct CDR3 sequences, with 26% occurring once and the leading ten covering over 10%. Source material: PBMCs. These receptors came from a human donor in good health (CMV status not recorded). Some clones in this sample may be carry-over from other donors' samples.

This chain connects TRBV12-3 or TRBV12-4 to TRBJ1-2; possibly TRBD1 for D (6 bases). V gave up 7 bases and J gave up 7 bases, with 16 bases separating them. The CDR3 length is 13 residues. CDR3 coding DNA: TGTGCCAGCACCCCGGGAAGGGGGGGTGGCTACACCTTC. It yields the protein CASTPGRGGGYTF.

The sample holds a few counts of this clonotype. V usage is TRBV2 and J usage is TRBJ2-3; D may be TRBD1 (6 bases). The CDR3 runs to 17 residues. Germline V gives CDR1 SNHLY, CDR2 FYNNEI. Trimming cost V 2 bases and J 6 bases, with 21 bases left between them. Here the CDR3 reads CASSESAGRGFVDTQYF. CDR3 nucleotides: TGTGCCAGCAGTGAATCCGCGGGCAGGGGCTTCGTGGATACGCAGTATTTT.

The chain is built from TRBV7-4 and TRBJ1-1; a weak D match, TRBD1 (6 bases). The germline V gene encodes CDR1 SGHVT and CDR2 SQSDAQ. The CDR3 runs 12 residues. The V and J ends lost 6 bases and 7 bases respectively, with 12 bases between them. The CDR3, as DNA: TGTGCCAGCAGTGGCAGGGGAATTGAAGCTTTCTTT. Protein sequence: CASSGRGIEAFF.

This clonotype was seen just once. A much larger clone lies a single base off, so this may be a read error. V and J are TRBV7-6 and TRBJ2-2; D tentatively fits TRBD1 or TRBD2 (5 bases each). The CDR3 sequence is 15 residues long. Germline V CDR1 and CDR2: SGHVS, FNYEAQ. The CDR3 protein is CASSLRGPNTGELLF. The DNA for the CDR3 is TGTGCCAGCAGCTTACGGGGACCGAACACCGGGGAGCTGCTTTTT.

V usage is TRBV30 and J usage is TRBJ2-1; D tentatively reads TRBD1 or TRBD2 (6 bases each). The germline V gene encodes CDR1 GTSNPN and CDR2 SVGIG (reference sequence). Deletions cut 4 bases from V and 12 bases from J, with 22 bases between. This CDR3 region has 14 residues. The CDR3: CAWKSRPRGRGQFF. The CDR3 DNA follows: TGTGCCTGGAAATCCAGGCCCCGGGGGCGAGGGCAGTTCTTC.

The V gene is TRBV5-1, the J gene TRBJ2-7; TRBD2 agrees at 14 bases. The V gene's germline CDR1 is SGHRS and CDR2 YFSETQ. This CDR3 region has 16 residues. The J segment lost 6 bases and the V segment lost 0 bases, leaving 5 bases of the junction unmatched. CDR3 in amino acids: CASSLGGLAGVGEQYF. The DNA of the CDR3 is TGCGCCAGCAGCTTGGGGGGACTAGCGGGAGTTGGCGAGCAGTACTTC.

This clonotype was counted at least ten times. The chain is built from TRBV7-2 and TRBJ2-7, with a possible D match to TRBD2 (5 bases). The CDR3 is 14 residues long. Germline lookup yields CDR1 SGHTA and CDR2 FQGNSA. Deletions cut 5 bases from V and 4 bases from J, with 15 bases between. The CDR3 protein is CASSIGLVAYEQYV. CDR3 in DNA: TGTGCCAGCAGCATCGGACTTGTCGCGTACGAGCAGTACGTC.

This CDR3 is CASSLANRDKAFF. The DNA of the CDR3 is TGTGCCAGCAGCTTGGCCAACAGGGATAAAGCTTTCTTT. The chain couples TRBV5-6 to TRBJ1-1; D is possibly TRBD1 (6 bases). In germline, CDR1 is SGHDT, CDR2 YYEEEE. Trimming removed 0 bases from V and 9 bases from J, with 12 bases in between. The CDR3 is made up of 13 amino acids.

J is TRBJ2-1 and V is TRBV24-1; TRBD2 agrees at 10 bases. Per the germline V gene, CDR1 is KGHDR and CDR2 is SFDVKD. This CDR3 has 17 residues. Trimming took 2 bases from V and 7 from J; bases not matched to a gene: 10. As DNA, the CDR3 is TGTGCCACCAGTGATTCATCAGCGGGAGGGCCTAGTAATGAGCAGTTCTTC. Translating gives CATSDSSAGGPSNEQFF.

The chain couples TRBV12-3 or TRBV12-4 to TRBJ2-1; the D is unclear. V lost 8 bases and J lost 5, with 13 bases in between. The CDR3 has 13 residues. The CDR3 nucleotides are TGTGCCAGCTTCCGAGATACTCACAATGAGCAGTTCTTC. This codes for CASFRDTHNEQFF.

This clonotype has just a few counts. The chain is built from TRBV19 and TRBJ2-4; 7 bases line up with TRBD1. The CDR3 contains 15 residues. J was trimmed by 6 bases and V by 1 base; bases with no gene match: 6. In germline, CDR1 is LNHDA, CDR2 SQIVND (reference sequence). The CDR3 is CASSIAWDSLNIQYF. Written as DNA, the CDR3 is TGTGCCAGTAGTATAGCTTGGGACAGCCTAAACATTCAGTACTTC. The full variable domain, its missing parts supplied by reference TRBV19 and TRBJ2-4, is DGGITQSPKYLFRKEGQNVTLSCEQNLNHDAMYWYRQDPGQGLRLIYYSQIVNDFQKGDIAEGYSVSREKKESFPLTVTSAQKNPTAFYLCASSIAWDSLNIQYFGAGTRLSVL.

The V call is TRBV2, the J call TRBJ2-1; possibly TRBD1 or TRBD2 for D (5 bases each). The germline V gene encodes CDR1 SNHLY and CDR2 FYNNEI. CDR3 length: 14 residues. V lost 4 bases to trimming and J lost 5 bases, with 12 bases between them. CDR3 sequence (DNA): TGTGCCAGCAGTGTAAGGGACCGAAACAATGAGCAGTTCTTC. The encoded protein is CASSVRDRNNEQFF.

The chain carries TRBV6-5 and TRBJ1-2; 9 bases are shared with TRBD1. The CDR3 is 15 residues long. Unmatched junction bases numbered 7, after V lost 4 bases and J lost 4 bases. Per germline, CDR1 MNHEY and CDR2 SVGAGI. The CDR3 region has the DNA TGTGCCAGCAGTTCTCCCGGGACAGGGCCCTATGGCTACACCTTC. Translating it yields CASSSPGTGPYGYTF.

The rearrangement joins TRBV20-1 to TRBJ2-1, with 8 bases lining up with TRBD2. The germline CDR1 and CDR2 sequences are DFQATT and SNEGSKA (reference sequence). The V and J ends lost 3 bases and 2 bases, in that order; junction bases with no gene match: 3. The CDR3 loop spans 14 amino acids. The DNA of the CDR3 is TGCAGTGCTAGTTCGGGACTAGCCTACAATGAGCAGTTCTTC. It is translated as CSASSGLAYNEQFF.

The rearrangement uses TRBV12-3 or TRBV12-4 and TRBJ2-2; 10 bases are a match to TRBD2. The CDR3 sequence is 18 residues long. The J segment lost 2 bases and the V segment lost 3 bases, leaving 9 bases of the junction unmatched. The CDR3 protein is CASSFGLAGGLNTGELFF. The CDR3 bases are TGTGCCAGCAGTTTTGGTTTAGCGGGAGGCCTTAACACCGGGGAGCTGTTTTTT.

The genes are TRBV30 and TRBJ2-3; no firm D call. The V gene lost 1 base and the J gene lost 4 bases, with 3 bases spanning the gap. CDR1 and CDR2 from the germline V gene are GTSNPN and SVGIG (reference sequence). This CDR3 has 11 residues. CDR3 DNA sequence: TGTGCCTGGAGTGATGCAGATACGCAGTATTTT. Protein: CAWSDADTQYF.

The chain recombines TRBV7-2 with TRBJ2-1; TRBD2 matches 7 bases. V shed 5 bases and J 10 bases; nucleotides not matched to a gene: 8. Germline CDR1 is SGHTA and CDR2 is FQGNSA. This CDR3 is 13 amino acids long. CDR3: CASSGGVEWEQFF. DNA for the CDR3: TGTGCCAGCAGCGGGGGGGTGGAGTGGGAGCAGTTCTTC.

The rearrangement links TRBV11-2 to TRBJ2-1, with 7 bases that match TRBD1. V lost 6 bases and J lost 6; bases outside the gene matches: 8. This CDR3 is built from 14 residues. CDR1 SGHAT and CDR2 FQNNGV come from the germline V gene. The CDR3 sequence is CASSPQDRFNEQFF. The CDR3 bases are TGTGCCAGCAGTCCACAGGACAGGTTCAATGAGCAGTTCTTC.

This clonotype turned up a few times. This chain connects TRBV6-5 to TRBJ1-2; 7 positions match TRBD1. This CDR3 has 15 amino acids. The V and J ends lost 5 bases and 2 bases, in that order; junction bases with no gene match: 8. Germline V gene lookup returns CDR1 MNHEY and CDR2 SVGAGI. For the CDR3, the DNA is TGTGCCAGCAGTGGACAGGTTAGGGGGAACTATGGCTACACCTTC. Its translation is CASSGQVRGNYGYTF.

The rearrangement uses TRBV11-2 and TRBJ1-1; D unclear. Germline V CDR1 and CDR2: SGHAT, FQNNGV. This CDR3 has 15 amino acids. The ends were cut back, 3 bases at V and 5 bases at J, with 16 bases in the middle. In DNA, the CDR3 is TGTGCCAGCAGCTTCAGCTTAGGGTTGGGGACTGAAGCTTTCTTT. This sequence encodes CASSFSLGLGTEAFF.

Comments on this clonotype: A much larger clone is a single base away; this may be a read error. The rearrangement joins TRBV7-2 to TRBJ1-5; D is ambiguous. The CDR3 has 13 residues. Germline assignment: CDR1 SGHTA and CDR2 FQGNSA. V was clipped by 5 bases and J by 2 bases, with 7 bases between them. The chain's CDR3 is CASSPNGNQPQHF. The CDR3 DNA reads TGTGCCAGCAGCCCGAATGGCAATCAGCCCCAGCATTTT.

This clonotype was counted at least ten times. V and J are TRBV7-8 and TRBJ2-2, with 13 bases aligning to TRBD2. The CDR3 has 19 residues. Trimming took 1 base from V and 5 from J; bases not matched to a gene: 10. Germline CDR1 reads SGHVS; CDR2 reads FQNEAQ. CDR3 bases: TGTGCCAGCAGCTTAGGAAGACTAGCGGGAGGACCGAGGACCGGGGAGCTGTTTTTT. This translates into CASSLGRLAGGPRTGELFF.

The chain combines TRBV7-6 with TRBJ2-3, with 8 bases aligning to TRBD2. V trimming: 2 bases; J trimming: 4 bases; junction bases outside the gene matches: 2. Looked up from germline, CDR1 is SGHVS and CDR2 is FNYEAQ. The CDR3 covers 14 residues. The CDR3 sequence is CASSLQRESDTQYF. CDR3 DNA: TGTGCCAGCAGCTTACAGCGGGAGTCAGATACGCAGTATTTT.

The chain couples TRBV12-3 or TRBV12-4 to TRBJ2-7; 9 positions match TRBD2. With 5 bases clipped from V and 2 bases from J, the junction kept 4 bases outside the gene matches. CDR3 length: 14 amino acids. CDR3 nucleotides: TGTGCCAGCAGTGGAGCGGGAGGTGCCTACGAGCAGTACTTC. Its protein product is CASSGAGGAYEQYF.

The chain couples TRBV28 to TRBJ1-2; TRBD1 matches at 11 bases. The germline CDR1 and CDR2 sequences are MDHEN and SYDVKM. The CDR3 is 16 amino acids. Trimming cost V 4 bases and J 4 bases; bases outside gene matches: 8. In nucleotides, the CDR3 is TGTGCCAGCAGTTCCCCTGGGACAGGGGGGTTCTATGGCTACACCTTC. This encodes CASSSPGTGGFYGYTF.

This clonotype appeared a few times. The chain is built from TRBV10-3 and TRBJ1-4; maybe TRBD1 (6 bases). Germline lookup yields CDR1 ENHRY and CDR2 SYGVKD. This CDR3 is built from 15 residues. The V end was cut by 2 bases, the J end by 5 bases, with 12 bases between. The CDR3 bases are TGTGCCATCAGTGAGGGGGCAGGGGAGAATGAAAAACTGTTTTTT. This gives the protein CAISEGAGENEKLFF.

This clonotype was recorded many times. DNA of the CDR3: TGTGCCAGCAGCTCCGTAAGGGACGCGGGAGAGCAGTACGTC. Its protein product is CASSSVRDAGEQYV. This sequence joins TRBV7-2 and TRBJ2-7; possibly TRBD2 for D (6 bases). From germline, CDR1 is SGHTA and CDR2 FQGNSA. The V end was cut by 4 bases, the J end by 7 bases, with 17 bases between. This CDR3 has 14 amino acids.

The gene calls are TRBV4-1 and TRBJ1-5; D gene ambiguous. V gave up 1 base and J gave up 4 bases, with 8 bases separating them. CDR1 MGHRA and CDR2 YSYEKL come from the germline V gene. The CDR3 is made up of 14 amino acids. CDR3 sequence reads: CASSQVLYNQPQHF. The CDR3, as DNA: TGCGCCAGCAGCCAAGTTTTGTATAATCAGCCCCAGCATTTT.

The chain carries TRBV7-9 and TRBJ2-7; D unclear. Trimming shortened V by 1 base and J by 6 bases, and 7 bases separated the two germline ends. The CDR3 loop spans 12 amino acids. Germline CDR1 SEHNR, CDR2 FQNEAQ (reference sequence). CDR3 loop: CASSLDGSEQYV. The CDR3 DNA is TGTGCCAGCAGCTTAGATGGGTCCGAGCAGTACGTC.

This clonotype came up many times. V usage is TRBV6-2 or TRBV6-3 and J usage is TRBJ2-1; D gene uncertain. This CDR3 region has 15 residues. V lost 0 bases to trimming and J lost 4 bases, with 10 bases between them. Germline CDR1 MNHEY, CDR2 SVGEGT. CDR3 protein: CASSYSTPPYNEQFF. The CDR3 DNA follows: TGTGCCAGCAGTTACTCGACCCCTCCGTACAATGAGCAGTTCTTC.

This clonotype came up a few times. The chain combines TRBV15 with TRBJ2-2; the D gene is possibly TRBD1 (6 bases). Germline values: CDR1 LNHNV, CDR2 YYDKDF (reference sequence). The CDR3 extends over 14 amino acids. With 3 bases removed from V and 9 bases from J, the gap between germline ends came to 14 bases. CDR3 protein: CATSRDARGWELFF. The CDR3 DNA reads as TGTGCCACCAGCAGGGACGCAAGGGGGTGGGAGCTGTTTTTT.

This chain links TRBV6-2 or TRBV6-3 with TRBJ2-1, with 9 bases lining up with TRBD2. Germline CDR1 is MNHEY and CDR2 is SVGEGT. The length of the CDR3 is 14 residues. The J segment lost 3 bases and the V segment lost 6 bases, leaving 3 bases of the junction unmatched. The CDR3 DNA follows: TGTGCCAGCAGAAGCGGGAGGTACTACAATGAGCAGTTCTTC. Amino acid sequence: CASRSGRYYNEQFF.